This T cell receptor beta chain was found in a study of blood T cell repertoires in COVID-19. Turning to the study itself: Some COVID-19 samples were acute and others convalescent; all came from the United States, Italy and Spain. The cDNA or gDNA used as material had been derived from T cells, B-cell-depleted T cells, or PBMCs.

The repertoire was sequenced with immunoSEQ multiplex PCR; TCRdb's copy has only in-frame clones and lacks some. The repertoire consists of about 300,000 clones, with approximately 90% occurring once and the leading ten covering less than 11%. What was sequenced was PBMCs or T cells enriched from blood (not recorded which). The sequence derives from a woman under 30 who had recovered from COVID-19.

The CDR3 nucleotides are TGTGCCAGCACCTTCATAGCGGGAGGCGCCGGGGAGCTGTTTTTT. As protein: CASTFIAGGAGELFF. This chain links TRBV5-4 with TRBJ2-2; 10 positions match TRBD2. Germline V gene lookup returns CDR1 SGHNT and CDR2 YYREEE (reference sequence). This CDR3 has 15 amino acids. V lost 6 bases and J lost 6; bases outside the gene matches: 8.